These 7 T cell receptor beta chains originate from one sample sequenced in a study of blood T cell repertoires in COVID-19. This table comes from immunoSEQ multiplex PCR, and its TCRdb copy is limited to in-frame clones, with some not included. The table includes tens of thousands of clones, more than 80% detected once. Sequencing input: peripheral blood. The source is a man aged 45-60 years with COVID-19, enrolled during active disease.

The V call is TRBV9, the J call TRBJ2-1; D is undetermined. Germline V CDR1 and CDR2: SGDLS, YYNGEE. There are 17 residues in the CDR3. V gave up 4 bases and J gave up 0 bases, with 17 bases separating them. This CDR3 reads CASSNMSGTSSYNEQFF. CDR3 coding DNA: TGTGCCAGCAGCAACATGTCGGGTACCAGCTCCTACAATGAGCAGTTCTTC.

V and J are TRBV18 and TRBJ1-1; D gene unclear. Per germline, CDR1 KGHSH and CDR2 LQKENI. The CDR3 consists of 14 residues. Trimming shortened V by 6 bases and J by 5 bases, and 16 bases separated the two germline ends. CDR3: CASSRGRQGTEAFF. As DNA, the CDR3 is TGTGCCAGCTCCCGCGGGAGGCAAGGGACTGAAGCTTTCTTT.

The rearrangement links TRBV3-1 (or the pseudogene TRBV3-2) to TRBJ1-5; TRBD1 aligns across 7 bases. Losses at the gene ends were 4 bases for V and 1 base for J; bases not matched to a gene: 22. This CDR3 comprises 21 residues. Germline V lookup: CDR1 LGHDT, CDR2 YNNKEL (reference sequence). The CDR3 spells CASSPEGASGLSGWSNQPQHF. The CDR3 nucleotides are TGTGCCAGCAGCCCCGAGGGGGCCTCAGGGTTATCAGGATGGAGCAATCAGCCCCAGCATTTT.

The chain joins TRBV28 to TRBJ2-1, with D perhaps matching TRBD1 (6 bases). The CDR3 is 15 residues long. V was cut by 2 bases and J by 3 bases, with 11 bases left in between. CDR1 and CDR2 from the germline V gene are MDHEN and SYDVKM. In DNA, the CDR3 is TGTGCCAGCAGTTTACTGGGGGCTGGCTACAATGAGCAGTTCTTC. Its protein product is CASSLLGAGYNEQFF. The complete variable domain, with remaining parts taken from reference TRBV28 and TRBJ2-1, reads DVKVTQSSRYLVKRTGEKVFLECVQDMDHENMFWYRQDPGLGLRLIYFSYDVKMKEKGDIPEGYSVSREKKERFSLILESASTNQTSMYLCASSLLGAGYNEQFFGPGTRLTVL.

This chain uses TRBV2 with TRBJ1-2; TRBD1 matches 7 bases. The junction had 8 bases not matched to a gene; V was cut back by 6 bases and J by 4 bases. CDR1 and CDR2 (germline): SNHLY, FYNNEI. The CDR3 is 14 amino acids. CDR3 bases: TGTGCCAGCAGGGTTACAGGGGCGGGCTATGGCTACACCTTC. Protein product: CASRVTGAGYGYTF.

About this clone: At the DNA level, this CDR3 is encoded by other sequences in the same sample as well. The chain has TRBV7-2 and TRBJ1-3; no reliable D call. V dropped 5 bases and J dropped 0 bases, with 11 bases sitting between them. This CDR3 is 15 amino acids long. The V gene's germline CDR1 is SGHTA and CDR2 FQGNSA. CDR3 sequence reads: CASSPGIPSGNTIYF. DNA for the CDR3: TGTGCCAGCAGCCCCGGGATCCCCTCTGGAAACACCATATATTTT.

This clone has just a few counts. The chain is built from TRBV7-6 and TRBJ2-7; tentative D call: TRBD2 (5 bases). V shed 5 bases and J shed 4 bases, with 27 bases lying between them. There are 18 residues in the CDR3. Germline assignment: CDR1 SGHVS and CDR2 FNYEAQ. This CDR3 is CASSPTELVFGGQYEQYF. CDR3 DNA: TGTGCCAGCAGCCCAACGGAGCTAGTTTTCGGCGGGCAGTACGAGCAGTACTTC.